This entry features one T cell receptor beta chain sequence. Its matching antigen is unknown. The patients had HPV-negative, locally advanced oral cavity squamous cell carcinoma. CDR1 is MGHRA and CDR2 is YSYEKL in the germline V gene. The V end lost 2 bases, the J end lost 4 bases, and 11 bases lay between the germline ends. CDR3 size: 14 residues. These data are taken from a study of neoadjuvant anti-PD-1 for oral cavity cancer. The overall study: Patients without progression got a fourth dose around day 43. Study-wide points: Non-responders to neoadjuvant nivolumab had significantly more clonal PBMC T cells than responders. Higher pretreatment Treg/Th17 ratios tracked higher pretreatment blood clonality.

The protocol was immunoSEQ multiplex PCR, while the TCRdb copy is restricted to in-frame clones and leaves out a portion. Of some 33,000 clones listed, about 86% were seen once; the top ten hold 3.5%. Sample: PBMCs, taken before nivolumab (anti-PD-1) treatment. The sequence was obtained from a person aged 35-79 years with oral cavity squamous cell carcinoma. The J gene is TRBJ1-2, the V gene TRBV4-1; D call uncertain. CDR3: CASSQYLAGYGYTF. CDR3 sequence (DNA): TGCGCCAGCAGCCAATACCTCGCCGGCTATGGCTACACCTTC.